These 29 T cell receptor beta chains originate from one sample sequenced in a study of early T cells in non-severe SARS-CoV-2 infection. TCRdb fed the 5' RACE reads into MiXCR, producing one record per CDR3 protein. The sample holds some 49,000 distinct CDR3 sequences, about 11% seen once. The sample was whole blood. Receptor source: an adult who was a healthcare worker with PCR-confirmed SARS-CoV-2 infection or an uninfected control (not recorded which).

This clonotype was seen repeatedly, ten times or more. The chain recombines TRBV28 with TRBJ2-7; no definite D call. There are 11 residues in the CDR3. The V end was cut by 5 bases, the J end by 6 bases, with 8 bases between. Germline V gives CDR1 MDHEN, CDR2 SYDVKM. Written as DNA, the CDR3 is TGTGCCAGCAGTGTCAAGGGCGAGCAGTACTTC. Translation: CASSVKGEQYF.

This clonotype was seen many times. The chain couples TRBV5-5 to TRBJ2-7, with a possible D match to TRBD1 (5 bases). V lost 1 base, J lost 7 bases, and 15 bases lay in between. Germline V gives CDR1 SGHKS, CDR2 YYEKEE (reference sequence). The CDR3 is 14 amino acids. This chain's CDR3 is CASSLNKGAGEQYF. The CDR3 coding sequence is TGTGCCAGCAGCTTGAATAAAGGGGCAGGGGAGCAGTACTTC.

The sample holds many counts of this clonotype. V is TRBV19 and J is TRBJ2-1; 8 bases are shared with TRBD2. After removal of 1 base from V and 0 bases from J, the junction contained 5 bases not matched to a gene. The CDR3 has 17 residues. Germline CDR1 reads LNHDA; CDR2 reads SQIVND (reference sequence). The CDR3 loop is CASSIGGAGDSYNEQFF. CDR3 DNA sequence: TGTGCCAGTAGTATAGGGGGAGCGGGGGACTCCTACAATGAGCAGTTCTTC.

This clonotype has at least ten counts. This sequence joins TRBV2 and TRBJ1-5; D unclear. The CDR3 sequence is 13 residues long. V dropped 6 bases and J dropped 2 bases, with 8 bases sitting between them. CDR1 is SNHLY and CDR2 is FYNNEI in the germline V gene. CDR3 residues: CASSRTGNQPQHF. The CDR3 region has the DNA TGTGCCAGCAGCCGTACGGGCAATCAGCCCCAGCATTTT.

This clonotype was observed many times. This chain links TRBV28 with TRBJ2-7, with D tentatively TRBD1 or TRBD2 (5 bases each). Trimming stripped 6 bases from V and 0 bases from J, with 15 bases between. This CDR3 contains 15 residues. The germline V gene encodes CDR1 MDHEN and CDR2 SYDVKM. CDR3 region: CASRPGHMSSYEQYF. CDR3 coding DNA: TGTGCCAGCAGACCGGGGCACATGAGCTCCTACGAGCAGTACTTC.

The chain joins TRBV9 to TRBJ2-1; D not resolved. This CDR3 comprises 14 residues. The germline V gene has CDR1 SGDLS and CDR2 YYNGEE. The V gene lost 3 bases and the J gene lost 5 bases, with 12 bases spanning the gap. CDR3 loop: CASSGTVAHNEQFF. CDR3 nucleotide sequence: TGTGCCAGCAGCGGGACGGTGGCCCACAATGAGCAGTTCTTC.

This clonotype ranks as medium-sized. This rearrangement joins TRBV5-1 to TRBJ2-3, with D possibly matching TRBD1 (6 bases). Germline V CDR1 and CDR2: SGHRS, YFSETQ. This CDR3 region has 16 residues. Trimming took off 0 bases at V and 4 bases at J, with 15 bases between the two ends. CDR3 DNA: TGCGCCAGCAGCTTGGAGGAGCAGGGGCAAGCAGATACGCAGTATTTT. It is translated as CASSLEEQGQADTQYF.

The chain recombines TRBV6-2 or TRBV6-3 with TRBJ2-2; 9 bases match TRBD2. Germline V gives CDR1 MNHEY, CDR2 SVGEGT. This CDR3 has 14 amino acids. The J segment lost 4 bases and the V segment lost 8 bases, leaving 5 bases of the junction unmatched. DNA for the CDR3: TGTGCCAGCTTAGCGGGAGTGGTCACCGGGGAGCTGTTTTTT. Translated, it gives CASLAGVVTGELFF.

The chain joins TRBV27 to TRBJ1-5, with a weak D call TRBD1 (6 bases). Per the germline V gene, CDR1 is MNHEY and CDR2 is SMNVEV (reference sequence). V was trimmed by 4 bases and J by 1 base, leaving 23 bases between them. The CDR3 totals 19 residues. This CDR3 reads CASSSLWAGASLSNQPQHF. The CDR3 DNA sequence: TGTGCCAGCAGTTCCCTCTGGGCAGGGGCATCACTCAGCAATCAGCCCCAGCATTTT.

CDR3 residues: CASSVAQNTEAFF. In nucleotides, the CDR3 is TGTGCCAGCAGCGTAGCCCAGAACACTGAAGCTTTCTTT. The chain couples TRBV9 to TRBJ1-1; D gene uncertain. The CDR3 sequence is 13 residues long. Germline CDR1 reads SGDLS; CDR2 reads YYNGEE. Between the trimmed V and J ends, which lost 0 bases and 1 base, there was a span of 4 bases.

This clonotype was picked up many times. This chain links TRBV7-6 with TRBJ2-1, with D unclear. This CDR3 is 13 amino acids long. Germline V gene sequence: CDR1 SGHVS, CDR2 FNYEAQ. Deletions cut 3 bases from V and 2 bases from J, with 5 bases between. CDR3 sequence: CASSFATYNEQFF. The DNA for the CDR3 is TGTGCCAGCAGCTTCGCCACCTACAATGAGCAGTTCTTC.

This clonotype was observed a handful of times. The J gene is TRBJ2-3, the V gene TRBV12-3 or TRBV12-4; 9 bases agree with TRBD2. J lost 1 base, V lost 3 bases, and 17 bases had no gene match. This CDR3 is built from 20 residues. In DNA form, the CDR3 reads TGTGCCAGCAGTTTTTGGAGCGGGGGGATCCCCACCCACCGCACAGATACGCAGTATTTT. It specifies CASSFWSGGIPTHRTDTQYF.

This clonotype was counted between two and nine times. This chain uses TRBV7-3 with TRBJ2-2; 8 bases fit TRBD2. The CDR3 consists of 15 residues. The trim removed 5 bases at V and 1 base at J, leaving 3 bases unmatched. Looked up from germline, CDR1 is SGHTA and CDR2 is FQGTGA. The CDR3 bases are TGTGCCAGCAGCGCCACTAGCGGGAACACCGGGGAGCTGTTTTTT. This translates into CASSATSGNTGELFF.

This clonotype was counted at least ten times. This rearrangement joins TRBV5-5 to TRBJ2-1; 12 bases align to TRBD2. In germline, CDR1 is SGHKS, CDR2 YYEKEE (reference sequence). This CDR3 region has 16 residues. V lost 6 bases and J lost 7; bases outside the gene matches: 11. The CDR3: CASTIITSGGKNEQFF. The CDR3 DNA reads TGTGCCAGCACCATTATAACTAGCGGGGGGAAAAATGAGCAGTTCTTC.

This clonotype has more than one count but fewer than ten. The chain links TRBV7-2 to TRBJ2-7; 10 bases map to TRBD2. This CDR3 has 17 amino acids. The germline gives CDR1 SGHTA, CDR2 FQGNSA. V trimming: 3 bases; J trimming: 0 bases; junction bases outside the gene matches: 8. CDR3: CASSLGSGGANSYEQYF. CDR3 sequence (DNA): TGTGCCAGCAGCTTGGGGAGCGGGGGGGCCAACTCCTACGAGCAGTACTTC.

The chain is built from TRBV5-4 and TRBJ1-1; no reliable D call. Between the trimmed V and J ends, which lost 0 bases and 1 base, there was a span of 7 bases. Germline CDR1 and CDR2: SGHNT and YYREEE (reference sequence). The CDR3 has 14 amino acids. The chain's CDR3 is CASSLGPENTEAFF. The CDR3 nucleotides read TGTGCCAGCAGCTTGGGGCCGGAGAACACTGAAGCTTTCTTT.

This clonotype was seen more than once but under ten times. The V gene is TRBV10-3, the J gene TRBJ1-6; D may be TRBD1 (5 bases). Germline V gives CDR1 ENHRY, CDR2 SYGVKD. The V gene lost 5 bases and the J gene lost 6 bases, with 14 bases spanning the gap. CDR3 length equals 15 residues. CDR3 region: CAISQGSRPNSPLHF. Here the CDR3 DNA reads TGTGCCATCAGTCAGGGTAGCCGGCCTAATTCACCCCTCCACTTT.

The J gene is TRBJ1-2, the V gene TRBV19; D is perhaps TRBD1 (6 bases). The CDR3 consists of 16 residues. Germline values: CDR1 LNHDA, CDR2 SQIVND (reference sequence). The germline V and J ends were trimmed by 0 bases and 2 bases, with 13 bases remaining between them. CDR3 protein: CASSIDLQGVNYGYTF. In DNA, the CDR3 is TGTGCCAGTAGTATAGATCTACAGGGAGTGAACTATGGCTACACCTTC.

This clonotype was counted at least ten times. The V and J genes are TRBV7-9 and TRBJ2-7, with D perhaps matching TRBD2 (5 bases). Trimming stripped 5 bases from V and 11 bases from J, with 16 bases between. This CDR3 has 12 residues. CDR1 is SEHNR and CDR2 is FQNEAQ in the germline V gene (reference sequence). As DNA, the CDR3 is TGTGCCAGCAGCCCTCATGTCGGGGTGGAGTACTTC. This codes for CASSPHVGVEYF.

The chain carries TRBV7-9 and TRBJ2-1; the D gene is possibly TRBD1 (6 bases). This CDR3 is 14 amino acids long. With 1 base removed from V and 6 bases from J, the gap between germline ends came to 10 bases. Germline V gene lookup returns CDR1 SEHNR and CDR2 FQNEAQ (reference sequence). The CDR3 bases are TGTGCCAGCAGCTTAGGGACAGTAGGCAATGAGCAGTTCTTC. It yields the protein CASSLGTVGNEQFF.

The chain joins TRBV7-2 to TRBJ1-1; no definite D call. The CDR3 consists of 15 residues. Trimming removed 1 base from V and 0 bases from J, with 9 bases in between. The germline gives CDR1 SGHTA, CDR2 FQGNSA. The DNA of the CDR3 is TGTGCCAGCAGCTTAGTGGCGCAAATGAACACTGAAGCTTTCTTT. This sequence encodes CASSLVAQMNTEAFF.

The chain combines TRBV25-1 with TRBJ1-4; D gene unclear. CDR1 is MGHDK, CDR2 SYGVNS, per germline. V gave up 6 bases and J gave up 3 bases, with 17 bases separating them. This CDR3 has 16 residues. The CDR3 protein is CASSPGRSSSNEKLFF. For the CDR3, the DNA is TGTGCCAGCAGCCCGGGCAGGAGCTCTTCTAATGAAAAACTGTTTTTT. Complete variable domain (other parts from reference TRBV25-1 and TRBJ1-4): EADIYQTPRYLVIGTGKKITLECSQTMGHDKMYWYQQDPGMELHLIHYSYGVNSTEKGDLSSESTVSRIRTEHFPLTLESARPSHTSQYLCASSPGRSSSNEKLFFGSGTQLSVL.

This clonotype was counted many times. This chain links TRBV12-3 or TRBV12-4 with TRBJ1-2; 10 bases align to TRBD1. Unmatched junction bases numbered 4, after V lost 5 bases and J lost 4 bases. This CDR3 has 14 residues. CDR3 region: CASSIGTGVYGYTF. In DNA, the CDR3 is TGTGCCAGCAGTATCGGGACAGGGGTCTATGGCTACACCTTC.

A single count supports this clonotype. This chain uses TRBV7-8 with TRBJ1-4; D perhaps matches TRBD1 (5 bases). The length of the CDR3 is 15 residues. CDR1 and CDR2 (germline): SGHVS, FQNEAQ. Deletions cut 2 bases from V and 1 base from J, with 8 bases between. The CDR3 nucleotides are TGTGCCAGCAGCTTACAGGGAGGAACTAATGAAAAACTGTTTTTT. This translates into CASSLQGGTNEKLFF.

This clonotype was counted at least ten times. The chain is built from TRBV2 and TRBJ2-6; TRBD1 might be the D (5 bases). There are 16 residues in the CDR3. V was cut by 7 bases and J by 0 bases, with 13 bases left in between. Germline lookup yields CDR1 SNHLY and CDR2 FYNNEI. Here the CDR3 reads CASIQEQVSGANVLTF. The CDR3 DNA follows: TGTGCCAGCATCCAAGAACAGGTCTCTGGGGCCAACGTCCTGACTTTC.

The chain carries TRBV12-3 or TRBV12-4 and TRBJ1-2, with 8 bases fitting TRBD1. The ends lost 5 bases at V and 4 bases at J; junction bases unmatched: 6. The CDR3 consists of 14 residues. CDR3 amino acids: CASSPGQGFYGYTF. CDR3 DNA: TGTGCCAGCAGTCCTGGACAGGGCTTCTATGGCTACACCTTC.

The table lists this clonotype with many counts. CDR3 amino acids: CASSPSGGTYNEQFF. The CDR3 DNA follows: TGTGCCAGCAGCCCCAGCGGGGGGACATACAATGAGCAGTTCTTC. J is TRBJ2-1 and V is TRBV7-2; TRBD2 matches 9 bases. CDR3 length equals 15 residues. V shed 5 bases and J 4 bases; nucleotides not matched to a gene: 6. CDR1 and CDR2 from the germline V gene are SGHTA and FQGNSA.

This chain connects TRBV7-9 to TRBJ2-6, with D unclear. This CDR3 has 13 amino acids. Trimming left V 2 bases short and J 5 bases short, with 4 bases between. CDR1 and CDR2 (germline): SEHNR, FQNEAQ (reference sequence). Written as DNA, the CDR3 is TGTGCCAGCAGCTTAAGTCGGGCCAACGTCCTGACTTTC. Its protein product is CASSLSRANVLTF.

This clonotype appeared a few times. This chain links TRBV5-1 with TRBJ2-1; D is undetermined. The CDR3 has 14 residues. With 7 bases removed from V and 8 bases from J, the gap between germline ends came to 19 bases. The germline V gene has CDR1 SGHRS and CDR2 YFSETQ. This CDR3 is CASALGLVNDEQFF. CDR3 nucleotides: TGCGCCAGCGCTCTAGGGCTAGTTAATGATGAGCAGTTCTTC.